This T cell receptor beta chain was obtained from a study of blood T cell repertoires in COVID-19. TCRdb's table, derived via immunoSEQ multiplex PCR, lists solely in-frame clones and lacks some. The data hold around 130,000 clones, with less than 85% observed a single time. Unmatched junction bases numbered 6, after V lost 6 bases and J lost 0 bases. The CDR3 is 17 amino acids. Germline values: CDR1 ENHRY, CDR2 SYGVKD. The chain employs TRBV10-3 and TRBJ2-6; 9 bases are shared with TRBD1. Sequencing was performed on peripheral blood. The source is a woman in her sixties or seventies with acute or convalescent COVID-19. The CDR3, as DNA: TGTGCCATCAGGGGGACAGGGCCTACCTCTGGGGCCAACGTCCTGACTTTC. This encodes CAIRGTGPTSGANVLTF.